What follows are 31 T cell receptor beta chains derived from one specimen sequenced in a study of T-cell memory formation after mild COVID-19. TCRdb analysed the 5' RACE reads with MiXCR anew, one entry per CDR3 protein. There are fewer than 650,000 distinct CDR3 sequences in the sample; approximately 15% occur only once, and roughly 8.2% lies in the top ten. The sample comprised PBMCs or a T cell subset sorted from them (not recorded which). These TCRs come from an adult woman who had mild COVID-19 (a few samples of this study predate the infection). Cell type and time point are not known.

This clonotype has a handful of counts. The junction departs from germline at one end; a sequencing error may be responsible. This chain joins TRBV3-1 and TRBJ1-1; no firm D call. CDR3 length: 14 residues. The germline gives CDR1 LGHDT, CDR2 YNNKEL (reference sequence). This CDR3 is CASSQGTLNTEVFF. DNA for the CDR3: TGTGCCAGCAGCCAAGGGACTCTAAACACTGAAGTTTTCTTT.

The chain combines TRBV24-1 with TRBJ2-1; D may be TRBD2 (6 bases). V dropped 12 bases and J dropped 5 bases, with 16 bases sitting between them. The CDR3 totals 13 residues. Germline V gives CDR1 KGHDR, CDR2 SFDVKD. The CDR3 sequence is CAPIDGSNNEQFF. CDR3 coding DNA: TGTGCCCCTATAGACGGGAGTAACAATGAGCAGTTCTTC.

Only a few counts were recorded for this clonotype. The chain recombines TRBV12-3 or TRBV12-4 with TRBJ1-2; D is unclear. This CDR3 has 11 residues. The V gene lost 7 bases and the J gene lost 3 bases, with 6 bases spanning the gap. This CDR3 reads CASMGYYGYTF. The CDR3 DNA sequence: TGTGCCAGCATGGGGTACTATGGCTACACCTTC.

The rearrangement links TRBV12-3 or TRBV12-4 to TRBJ2-2; 10 bases align to TRBD2. This CDR3 has 17 amino acids. The V segment lost 7 bases and the J segment 3 bases; nucleotides outside the gene matches: 11. The CDR3 protein is CASTLPPAGGDTGELFF. The CDR3 DNA sequence: TGTGCCAGCACCCTACCCCCAGCGGGAGGGGACACCGGGGAGCTGTTTTTT.

This chain links TRBV7-9 with TRBJ1-2; weak D call: TRBD1 (5 bases). The germline CDR1 and CDR2 sequences are SEHNR and FQNEAQ (reference sequence). V was clipped by 3 bases and J by 4 bases, with 15 bases between them. The CDR3 runs to 15 residues. The CDR3 DNA reads TGTGCCAGCAGCTTCTCAGGGTATAAGGCCTATGGCTACACCTTC. This gives the protein CASSFSGYKAYGYTF.

This clonotype appeared a few times. The chain employs TRBV9 and TRBJ1-6; D not certain. V was trimmed by 0 bases and J by 8 bases, leaving 12 bases between them. The CDR3 length is 15 residues. CDR1 and CDR2 from the germline V gene are SGDLS and YYNGEE. CDR3 in DNA: TGTGCCAGCAGCGTAGTGGTGGTACTCCATTCACCCCTCCACTTT. Translated, it gives CASSVVVVLHSPLHF.

This chain links TRBV24-1 with TRBJ1-5, with D unresolved. Germline loops: CDR1 KGHDR, CDR2 SFDVKD. The germline V and J ends were trimmed by 8 bases and 3 bases, with 10 bases remaining between them. The CDR3 sequence is 13 residues long. Here the CDR3 reads CATNGRDNQPQHF. CDR3 in DNA: TGTGCCACCAACGGTAGGGACAATCAGCCCCAGCATTTT.

J is TRBJ1-2 and V is TRBV18; D gene ambiguous. The CDR3 is 14 residues long. The ends were cut back, 6 bases at V and 4 bases at J, with 15 bases in the middle. The V gene's germline CDR1 is KGHSH and CDR2 LQKENI. The CDR3 reads CASSPKEEGYGYTF. CDR3 DNA: TGTGCCAGCTCCCCGAAGGAGGAAGGCTATGGCTACACCTTC.

The sample holds many counts of this clonotype. The V call is TRBV7-3, the J call TRBJ2-1; 7 nucleotides align to TRBD2. The trim removed 2 bases at V and 12 bases at J, leaving 7 bases unmatched. Germline loops: CDR1 SGHTA, CDR2 FQGTGA. CDR3 length: 13 amino acids. CDR3 sequence: CASSLARGEAQFF. Here the CDR3 DNA reads TGTGCCAGCAGCTTAGCCCGGGGGGAGGCGCAGTTCTTC.

This chain links TRBV24-1 with TRBJ2-1, with 10 bases identical to TRBD1. Trimming removed 1 base from V and 7 bases from J; junction bases left unmatched: 12. The CDR3 runs 18 residues. Germline CDR1 KGHDR, CDR2 SFDVKD. The CDR3: CATSDFLGPGQGTNEQFF. For the CDR3, the DNA is TGTGCCACCAGTGATTTTTTAGGGCCGGGACAGGGGACGAATGAGCAGTTCTTC.

The rearrangement links TRBV27 to TRBJ2-7; D remains unclear. Looked up from germline, CDR1 is MNHEY and CDR2 is SMNVEV (reference sequence). The germline V and J ends were trimmed by 2 bases and 2 bases, with 13 bases remaining between them. This CDR3 is 15 amino acids long. This CDR3 is CASSLGTAPAYEQYF. CDR3 nucleotide sequence: TGTGCCAGCAGTTTAGGTACAGCCCCCGCCTACGAGCAGTACTTC.

The sample holds a few counts of this clonotype. V and J are TRBV3-1 and TRBJ1-4; unclear D gene. V was shortened by 1 base and J by 10 bases, with 10 bases between the two germline ends. CDR3 length: 13 residues. Per the germline V gene, CDR1 is LGHDT and CDR2 is YNNKEL (reference sequence). CDR3 protein: CASSQAAYAKLFF. CDR3 nucleotide sequence: TGTGCCAGCAGCCAAGCCGCATATGCAAAACTGTTTTTT. The variable domain in full, completed from reference TRBV3-1 and TRBJ1-4, reads DTAVSQTPKYLVTQMGNDKSIKCEQNLGHDTMYWYKQDSKKFLKIMFSYNNKELIINETVPNRFSPKSPDKAHLNLHINSLELGDSAVYFCASSQAAYAKLFFGSGTQLSVL.

The rearrangement links TRBV7-3 to TRBJ2-7; 8 bases are shared with TRBD1. The germline gives CDR1 SGHTA, CDR2 FQGTGA. The CDR3 runs to 13 residues. Trimming at V came to 5 bases and at J to 6 bases, leaving 6 bases not matched to a gene. The CDR3 DNA reads as TGTGCCAGCAGCCCCTCAGGGGGCTTCGAGCAGTACTTC. This gives the protein CASSPSGGFEQYF.

In its sample, this clonotype was seen a few times. This chain joins TRBV7-2 and TRBJ2-2; either TRBD1 or TRBD2 may fit D (5 bases each). Trimming removed 5 bases from V and 5 bases from J, with 15 bases in between. There are 15 residues in the CDR3. From germline, CDR1 is SGHTA and CDR2 FQGNSA. The CDR3 bases are TGTGCCAGCAGCCCTACCGGGACCATGACCGGGGAGCTGTTTTTT. Residues: CASSPTGTMTGELFF.

This clonotype was counted a few times. This rearrangement joins TRBV2 to TRBJ2-3; no firm D call. This CDR3 region has 18 residues. V lost 5 bases and J 0 bases, leaving 21 bases between the germline ends. Germline values: CDR1 SNHLY, CDR2 FYNNEI. DNA for the CDR3: TGTGCCAGCAGTCATGAAAAAATGACATACGCTAGCACAGATACGCAGTATTTT. This encodes CASSHEKMTYASTDTQYF.

The CDR3 protein is CASSPRMGKNTEAFF. The CDR3 DNA reads TGTGCCAGCAGCCCTAGGATGGGGAAGAACACTGAAGCTTTCTTT. The chain carries TRBV3-1 and TRBJ1-1; unclear D gene. This CDR3 has 15 residues. Trimming took off 4 bases at V and 1 base at J, with 13 bases between the two ends. Germline V CDR1 and CDR2: LGHDT, YNNKEL (reference sequence). The entire variable domain, with the rest obtained from reference TRBV3-1 and TRBJ1-1, is as follows: DTAVSQTPKYLVTQMGNDKSIKCEQNLGHDTMYWYKQDSKKFLKIMFSYNNKELIINETVPNRFSPKSPDKAHLNLHINSLELGDSAVYFCASSPRMGKNTEAFFGQGTRLTVV.

V is TRBV11-3 and J is TRBJ2-1, with 11 bases fitting TRBD2. This CDR3 comprises 16 residues. Germline V gene data show CDR1 as SGHNT and CDR2 as YENEEA. V shed 0 bases and J 4 bases; nucleotides not matched to a gene: 2. The CDR3 here is CASSLDRLAGYNEQFF. The CDR3 coding sequence is TGTGCCAGCAGCTTAGACCGACTAGCGGGGTACAATGAGCAGTTCTTC.

This clonotype turned up a few times. The V gene is TRBV6-1, the J gene TRBJ1-6, with unresolved D. V was clipped by 2 bases and J by 5 bases, with 10 bases between them. This CDR3 region has 15 residues. Germline values: CDR1 MNHNS, CDR2 SASEGT. The CDR3 reads CASSERPFDNSPLHF. CDR3 nucleotides: TGTGCCAGCAGTGAAAGGCCGTTCGATAATTCACCCCTCCACTTT.

Only one count was recorded for this clonotype. The chain recombines TRBV3-1 with TRBJ2-7, with D tentatively TRBD1 or TRBD2 (5 bases each). The germline V gene has CDR1 LGHDT and CDR2 YNNKEL (reference sequence). The CDR3 is 14 residues long. V dropped 6 bases and J dropped 3 bases, with 15 bases sitting between them. The CDR3 DNA is TGTGCCAGCAGTCCCGGGACGTACGTCTACGAGCAGTACTTC. Its translation is CASSPGTYVYEQYF.

This clonotype was detected only a few times. The V gene is TRBV6-2 or TRBV6-3, the J gene TRBJ1-4; no reliable D call. V lost 3 bases and J lost 11, with 16 bases in between. This CDR3 is 14 amino acids long. CDR1 is MNHEY and CDR2 is SVGEGT in the germline V gene. The CDR3 sequence: CASSYSGSPWKLFF. The CDR3 nucleotides are TGTGCCAGCAGTTATTCGGGGTCCCCGTGGAAACTGTTTTTT.

This clonotype was detected only a few times. The chain employs TRBV20-1 and TRBJ2-7; 8 bases are a match to TRBD1. The ends lost 4 bases at V and 1 base at J; junction bases unmatched: 12. The germline V gene encodes CDR1 DFQATT and CDR2 SNEGSKA (reference sequence). CDR3 length: 16 residues. CDR3 sequence (DNA): TGCAGTGCTACCGACAGGGGTGGCCCTTCATCCTACGAGCAGTACTTC. Protein: CSATDRGGPSSYEQYF.

This clonotype was observed a handful of times. The rearrangement joins TRBV7-2 to TRBJ2-7, with TRBD1 matching 7 bases. V shed 6 bases, J shed 0 bases, and the junction held 8 bases outside the gene matches. The CDR3 runs 15 residues. The germline V gene encodes CDR1 SGHTA and CDR2 FQGNSA. In nucleotides, the CDR3 is TGTGCCAGCAGTTCCGGACAGGTCTCCTCCTACGAGCAGTACTTC. It specifies CASSSGQVSSYEQYF. Complete variable domain (other parts from reference TRBV7-2 and TRBJ2-7): GAGVSQSPSNKVTEKGKDVELRCDPISGHTALYWYRQSLGQGLEFLIYFQGNSAPDKSGLPSDRFSAERTGGSVSTLTIQRTQQEDSAVYLCASSSGQVSSYEQYFGPGTRLTVT.

J is TRBJ2-5 and V is TRBV7-9; TRBD2 might be the D (5 bases). Germline V gene lookup returns CDR1 SEHNR and CDR2 FQNEAQ (reference sequence). The V and J ends lost 2 bases and 3 bases respectively, with 19 bases between them. This CDR3 is 17 amino acids long. CDR3: CASSLIGPGRGKETQYF. As DNA, the CDR3 is TGTGCCAGCAGCTTAATTGGGCCGGGCCGGGGAAAAGAGACCCAGTACTTC. The whole variable domain, filled in from reference TRBV7-9 and TRBJ2-5, reads DTGVSQNPRHKITKRGQNVTFRCDPISEHNRLYWYRQTLGQGPEFLTYFQNEAQLEKSRLLSDRFSAERPKGSFSTLEIQRTEQGDSAMYLCASSLIGPGRGKETQYFGPGTRLLVL.

This chain connects TRBV7-9 to TRBJ2-7, with 7 bases identical to TRBD2. Germline lookup yields CDR1 SEHNR and CDR2 FQNEAQ (reference sequence). Germline trimming cut 3 bases from V and 3 bases from J; bases unmatched to any gene: 8. This CDR3 comprises 15 residues. CDR3 bases: TGTGCCAGCAGCTTGTCGGCTAGCGGATTCTACGAGCAGTACTTC. Translation: CASSLSASGFYEQYF.

This clonotype was detected a few times. The chain combines TRBV4-2 with TRBJ1-6; the match to TRBD1 covers 7 bases. Germline trimming cut 0 bases from V and 8 bases from J; bases unmatched to any gene: 13. Germline V gene data show CDR1 as LGHNA and CDR2 as YNFKEQ. CDR3 length equals 18 residues. CDR3 sequence: CASSQESSPPGGYSPLHF. CDR3 DNA sequence: TGTGCCAGCAGCCAAGAGTCCTCGCCTCCAGGGGGGTATTCACCCCTCCACTTT.

This rearrangement joins TRBV2 to TRBJ1-1; D uncertain. The ends were cut back, 9 bases at V and 0 bases at J, with 8 bases in the middle. The length of the CDR3 is 12 residues. CDR1 SNHLY and CDR2 FYNNEI come from the germline V gene. The CDR3 loop reads CASDDMNTEAFF. CDR3 coding DNA: TGTGCCAGTGATGATATGAACACTGAAGCTTTCTTT.

This clonotype has at least ten counts. The chain joins TRBV9 to TRBJ1-2; TRBD1 is a possible D gene (5 bases). Germline V gene sequence: CDR1 SGDLS, CDR2 YYNGEE. V gave up 1 base and J gave up 1 base, with 8 bases separating them. The CDR3 is 14 residues long. CDR3 residues: CASSVLGVNYGYTF. For the CDR3, the DNA is TGTGCCAGCAGCGTATTGGGGGTTAACTATGGCTACACCTTC. Full variable domain (outside the CDR3, taken from reference TRBV9 and TRBJ1-2): DSGVTQTPKHLITATGQRVTLRCSPRSGDLSVYWYQQSLDQGLQFLIQYYNGEERAKGNILERFSAQQFPDLHSELNLSSLELGDSALYFCASSVLGVNYGYTFGSGTRLTVV.

This clonotype was seen a handful of times. The chain couples TRBV3-1 to TRBJ2-3, with 7 positions matching TRBD1. Germline-derived CDR1 and CDR2 are LGHDT and YNNKEL (reference sequence). The CDR3 has 13 residues. With 5 bases clipped from V and 5 bases from J, the junction kept 4 bases outside the gene matches. CDR3 coding DNA: TGTGCCAGCAGCAGGACAGGCGGAGATACGCAGTATTTT. Its protein product is CASSRTGGDTQYF.

The gene calls are TRBV7-9 and TRBJ2-5; possible D gene TRBD2, 6 bases. The CDR3 is 15 residues long. V dropped 8 bases and J dropped 2 bases, with 18 bases sitting between them. Germline V gives CDR1 SEHNR, CDR2 FQNEAQ (reference sequence). The CDR3 bases are TGTGCCAGCGTCCTCACCGGAGGGATACAAGAGACCCAGTACTTC. The encoded protein is CASVLTGGIQETQYF. The full variable domain, in which reference TRBV7-9 and TRBJ2-5 provide the parts outside the CDR3, is DTGVSQNPRHKITKRGQNVTFRCDPISEHNRLYWYRQTLGQGPEFLTYFQNEAQLEKSRLLSDRFSAERPKGSFSTLEIQRTEQGDSAMYLCASVLTGGIQETQYFGPGTRLLVL.

This clonotype was counted only a few times. CDR3 sequence (DNA): TGCAGCGTTGAAGTGGGGCTTTACAATGAGCAGTTCTTC. It specifies CSVEVGLYNEQFF. The chain recombines TRBV29-1 with TRBJ2-1, with D tentatively TRBD1 (5 bases). The V gene's germline CDR1 is SQVTM and CDR2 ANQGSEA. Trimming left V 1 base short and J 4 bases short, with 8 bases between. The CDR3 sequence is 13 residues long.

This sequence joins TRBV4-1 and TRBJ1-3; D is perhaps TRBD1 (6 bases). CDR3 length equals 14 residues. The V end lost 4 bases, the J end lost 2 bases, and 9 bases lay between the germline ends. Germline CDR1 MGHRA, CDR2 YSYEKL. CDR3 amino acids: CASSPRTAGNTIYF. The DNA of the CDR3 is TGCGCCAGCAGCCCCCGGACAGCTGGAAACACCATATATTTT.